The clone carrying this TCR beta chain was picked up many times. Its antigen is currently unknown. The junction had 8 bases not matched to a gene; V was cut back by 3 bases and J by 7 bases. The CDR3 covers 15 residues. Germline-derived CDR1 and CDR2 are MDHEN and SYDVKM. This sample was taken from a study of early T cells in non-severe SARS-CoV-2 infection. Study information: Unsorted whole blood bulk RNA was sequenced, with unpaired chains. Study-level findings and limits: VDJdb matches were skewed toward anti-spike CD8 T cell responses.

Individually, cDNA molecules had unique molecular identifiers attached to them. TCRdb ran MiXCR on the 5' RACE reads and lists one entry per CDR3 protein. The repertoire has about 56,000 distinct CDR3 sequences, 10% to 13% of them found once; the top ten carry 6.5%. Input material: whole blood. The chain employs TRBV28 and TRBJ2-1, with TRBD2 identical over 8 bases. The receptor was derived from an adult who was a healthcare worker with PCR-confirmed SARS-CoV-2 infection or an uninfected control (not recorded which). The CDR3 is CASSLASGRQNEQFF. Here the CDR3 DNA reads TGTGCCAGCAGTTTGGCCAGCGGGAGACAAAATGAGCAGTTCTTC.